The T cell receptor (beta chain) described here comes from a study of beta chain features in type 1 diabetes. General study results and limits: In every one of the four CD4+ subsets, TCRB CDR3s were moderately but significantly shorter in Type 1 diabetes patients. Individuals with type 1 diabetes displayed fewer insertions and more deletions at VDJ junctions.

What was sequenced were expressed TCRB transcripts, since all of the isolated RNA had been reverse transcribed. Mean read depth for naive, central memory and regulatory T cell samples was around 3.5 million reads. Assay used: immunoSEQ multiplex PCR; TCRdb lists only in-frame clones, some missing. The sample lists about 260,000 clones; roughly 21% were seen once. Trimming shortened V by 0 bases and J by 0 bases, and 12 bases separated the two germline ends. CDR3 length: 16 residues. CDR1 and CDR2 (germline): LGHNA, YSLEER. This clone occurred a few times. Antigen specificity is unknown. The TCR originated in a woman aged 40 to 55 with type 1 diabetes. This chain joins TRBV4-3 and TRBJ2-7; no definite D call. The specimen was naive CD4+ T cells from blood. CDR3 amino acids: CASSQDPESSSYEQYF. The CDR3 DNA sequence: TGCGCCAGCAGCCAAGACCCGGAGTCGAGCTCCTACGAGCAGTACTTC.